These T cell receptor beta chains were read from a single sample in a study of beta chain features in type 1 diabetes. Sequenced by immunoSEQ multiplex PCR; TCRdb stores in-frame clones only, minus some. This table has about 370,000 clones, 9.6% appearing once. Material for sequencing was central memory CD4+ T cells from blood. These TCRs come from a man aged 30 to 45 with type 1 diabetes. Both conserved end residues are part of each CDR3. D genes are given only for firm matches. Clone size is given for some rows only: seen once, a few or many times, or a class if the clone is expanded.

TRBV11-2	TRBD1	NA	TRBJ1-4	CASSLGQGDEKLFF	TGTGCCAGCAGCTTAGGACAGGGGGATGAAAAACTGTTTTTT
TRBV15	NA	few	TRBJ2-1	CATSRSRGSGNEQFF	TGTGCCACCAGCCGCTCTAGGGGGTCGGGCAATGAGCAGTTCTTC
TRBV7-8	NA	few	TRBJ1-1	CASSSLGQNTEAFF	TGTGCCAGCAGCTCACTCGGACAGAACACTGAAGCTTTCTTT
TRBV6-5	TRBD2	few	TRBJ2-1	CASGPGGALYNEQFF	TGTGCCAGCGGTCCGGGGGGGGCCCTCTACAATGAGCAGTTCTTC
TRBV9	NA	few	TRBJ2-1	CASSPPKGHLSYNEQFF	TGTGCCAGCAGCCCCCCGAAGGGCCACCTCTCCTACAATGAGCAGTTCTTC
TRBV7-6	TRBD1	many	TRBJ2-5	CASSLESDRGETQYF	TGTGCCAGCAGCTTAGAGTCGGACAGGGGGGAGACCCAGTACTTC
TRBV5-6	TRBD2	NA	TRBJ2-2	CASSLGLAQNTGELFF	TGTGCCAGCAGCTTGGGACTAGCGCAGAACACCGGGGAGCTGTTTTTT
TRBV13	NA	many	TRBJ1-2	CASSAWGRGMRGYTF	TGTGCCAGCAGCGCATGGGGCAGGGGTATGCGGGGCTACACCTTC
TRBV7-2	TRBD1	NA	TRBJ1-2	CASSLMGQGAGYGYTF	TGTGCCAGCAGCTTAATGGGGCAGGGGGCCGGGTATGGCTACACCTTC
TRBV18	TRBD1	many	TRBJ1-1	CASSQTGTGIEAFF	TGTGCCAGCTCTCAAACTGGGACAGGGATAGAAGCTTTCTTT
TRBV7-9	NA	NA	TRBJ1-5	CASSLVQGGNQPQHF	TGTGCCAGCAGCTTAGTTCAGGGTGGGAATCAGCCCCAGCATTTT
TRBV6-1	TRBD1	few	TRBJ1-5	CASSEAQGQGQPQHF	TGTGCCAGCAGTGAAGCACAGGGGCAGGGTCAGCCCCAGCATTTT
TRBV15	NA	few	TRBJ2-2	CATSSDYTGELFF	TGTGCCACCAGCTCTGATTACACCGGGGAGCTGTTTTTT
TRBV5-1	TRBD1	NA	TRBJ1-2	CASSLEGGLSYGYTF	TGCGCCAGCAGCTTGGAAGGGGGCCTCTCCTATGGCTACACCTTC
TRBV11-1	NA	NA	TRBJ1-4	CASSPILGRPATNEKLFF	TGTGCCAGCAGCCCCATACTGGGACGGCCTGCGACTAATGAAAAACTGTTTTTT
TRBV7-2	NA	few	TRBJ2-7	CASSLDGREQYF	TGTGCCAGCAGCTTAGACGGACGCGAGCAGTACTTC
TRBV14	NA	few	TRBJ2-5	CASSQNGFGTQYF	TGTGCCAGCAGCCAAAACGGGTTCGGGACCCAGTACTTC